This T cell receptor (beta chain) is from a study of shared clonotypes between healthy human individuals. Remarks on this clone: This sample also contains other DNA sequences that code for the same CDR3.

Generated by immunoSEQ multiplex PCR, the TCRdb table keeps only in-frame clones and is missing some. The sample carries some 530,000 clones, approximately 84% recorded once. Donation came from healthy HIV-negative adults that had no recent acute infections or vaccinations. This clonotype originated in a woman in her thirties or forties in good health. Some clones in this sample may be carry-over from other donors' samples. The sequenced sample was PBMCs.

The CDR3 region is CAISPGTGTEAFF. For the CDR3, the DNA is TGTGCCATCAGTCCTGGGACAGGCACTGAAGCTTTCTTT. This chain connects TRBV10-3 to TRBJ1-1; 8 positions agree with TRBD1. This CDR3 has 13 amino acids. With V trimmed by 5 bases and J by 4 bases, 3 bases remained unmatched. Germline assignment: CDR1 ENHRY and CDR2 SYGVKD.